These 8 T cell receptor beta chains were sequenced from one sample in a study of T cell responses to AZD1222 COVID-19 vaccine. Assay used: immunoSEQ multiplex PCR; TCRdb lists only in-frame clones, some missing. The repertoire consists of 150,000 to 200,000 clones, with about 92% occurring once and the leading ten covering around 4.6%. Here the sequenced sample was peripheral blood, taken on day 0 of MenACWY control vaccination. The receptors stem from an adult in good health.

This chain uses TRBV28 with TRBJ1-1, with 7 bases that match TRBD1. V lost 7 bases and J lost 0; bases outside the gene matches: 5. Germline CDR1 and CDR2: MDHEN and SYDVKM. CDR3 size: 14 residues. The chain's CDR3 is CASTVTGVNTEAFF. CDR3 bases: TGTGCCAGCACCGTTACAGGGGTGAACACTGAAGCTTTCTTT.

The rearrangement links TRBV29-1 to TRBJ2-5; D gene ambiguous. This CDR3 comprises 13 residues. The ends were cut back, 8 bases at V and 1 base at J, with 14 bases in the middle. Germline V gene data show CDR1 as SQVTM and CDR2 as ANQGSEA. The CDR3 nucleotides are TGCAGCTCCTCCCGTGACGGCCAAGAGACCCAGTACTTC. Translated, it gives CSSSRDGQETQYF.

J is TRBJ1-5 and V is TRBV28; no definite D call. Deletions cut 6 bases from V and 6 bases from J, with 12 bases between. The length of the CDR3 is 13 residues. Germline V gene sequence: CDR1 MDHEN, CDR2 SYDVKM. CDR3 sequence: CASRTTWSQPQHF. The CDR3 nucleotides are TGTGCCAGCAGAACGACATGGAGTCAGCCCCAGCATTTT.

The rearrangement links TRBV3-1 (or the pseudogene TRBV3-2) to TRBJ2-4, with 7 bases identical to TRBD2. The CDR3 is made up of 17 amino acids. Germline CDR1 LGHDT, CDR2 YNNKEL (reference sequence). V shed 3 bases, J shed 0 bases, and the junction held 8 bases outside the gene matches. The CDR3 sequence: CASSQSGTSLAKNIQYF. The DNA for the CDR3 is TGTGCCAGCAGCCAGAGCGGGACTTCCCTAGCCAAAAACATTCAGTACTTC.

This chain links TRBV4-1 with TRBJ1-2; D gene uncertain. Germline CDR1 reads MGHRA; CDR2 reads YSYEKL. The V end lost 4 bases, the J end lost 5 bases, and 20 bases lay between the germline ends. This CDR3 is 16 amino acids long. As DNA, the CDR3 is TGCGCCAGCAGCCCCACACCCGCCGGGAGCCTATATGGCTACACCTTC. Its protein product is CASSPTPAGSLYGYTF.

This clone came up once. V is TRBV5-1 and J is TRBJ2-5; D is perhaps TRBD2 (7 bases). In germline, CDR1 is SGHRS, CDR2 YFSETQ. CDR3 length: 14 amino acids. Trimming shortened V by 0 bases and J by 14 bases, and 20 bases separated the two germline ends. This CDR3 reads CASSLGGGSDRGYF. The DNA for the CDR3 is TGCGCCAGCAGCTTGGGCGGGGGCTCGGACAGAGGTTACTTC.

This chain connects TRBV3-1 (or the pseudogene TRBV3-2) to TRBJ2-7; the D gene is possibly TRBD2 (5 bases). The CDR3 runs to 13 residues. Trimming removed 4 bases at V and 4 bases at J, with 11 bases between. The germline gives CDR1 LGHDT, CDR2 YNNKEL (reference sequence). This CDR3 reads CASSPDGIYEQYF. The CDR3 region has the DNA TGTGCCAGCAGCCCGGACGGGATTTACGAGCAGTACTTC.

The rearrangement links TRBV5-1 to TRBJ2-3; TRBD2 matches at 15 bases. The junction had 1 base not matched to a gene; V was cut back by 3 bases and J by 5 bases. This CDR3 contains 15 residues. Germline V lookup: CDR1 SGHRS, CDR2 YFSETQ. The chain's CDR3 is CASSWGLAGGDTQYF. In nucleotides, the CDR3 is TGCGCCAGCAGCTGGGGACTAGCGGGGGGAGATACGCAGTATTTT.